This paragraph reports one TCR beta chain. This entry is derived from a study of control samples from healthy donors and cancer patients. TCRdb's table, derived via immunoSEQ multiplex PCR, lists solely in-frame clones and lacks some. The table shows around 170,000 clones, with roughly 88% occurring only once. The CDR3 spans 16 residues. CDR1 is LNHDA, CDR2 SQIVND, per germline (reference sequence). V was pared by 5 bases and J by 2 bases, with 15 bases between. V and J are TRBV19 and TRBJ2-2, with D perhaps TRBD2 (5 bases). The receptor was isolated from a woman in her twenties or thirties in good health. Sequencing was carried out using blood. The CDR3 sequence: CASSLGVGLNTGELFF. The CDR3, as DNA: TGTGCCAGTAGTTTAGGAGTTGGACTCAACACCGGGGAGCTGTTTTTT.